This T cell receptor beta chain derives from a study of cytomegalovirus exposure and HLA in healthy donors. PCR involved 60 Vbeta and 13 Jbeta primers. Sequencing was performed with immunoSEQ multiplex PCR; in TCRdb, only in-frame clones are kept and a portion is missing. This listing includes 70,000 to 85,000 clones. The source material was PBMCs. The TCR sequence derives from a female donor in good health and CMV-seropositive.

Here the CDR3 reads CASSYGSAGTTGELFF. CDR3 bases: TGTGCCAGCAGTTACGGTTCGGCAGGTACCACCGGGGAGCTGTTTTTT. The chain joins TRBV6-6 to TRBJ2-2; unclear D gene. The germline V and J ends were trimmed by 2 bases and 4 bases, with 14 bases remaining between them. Germline V gene lookup returns CDR1 MNHNY and CDR2 SVGAGI (reference sequence). This CDR3 is built from 16 residues.